This TCR beta chain was identified in a study of blood T cell repertoires in COVID-19. Study-level information: Samples taken during acute and convalescent COVID-19 were collected in the United States, Italy and Spain. Sample material is recorded as cDNA or gDNA derived from T cells, B-cell-depleted T cells, or PBMCs.

The CDR3 consists of 15 residues. Germline V gene data show CDR1 as SGHKS and CDR2 as YYEKEE (reference sequence). V lost 5 bases, J lost 5 bases, and 12 bases stayed unmatched. In the original processing: Estimation of nucleated cell counts was performed using reference gene primer amplification. The repertoire was sequenced with immunoSEQ multiplex PCR; TCRdb's copy has only in-frame clones and lacks some. V and J calls and clone size come straight from that table; D and trimming were deduced from the DNA. The table lists under 150,000 clones, roughly 84% of them singletons. The rearrangement uses TRBV5-5 and TRBJ2-5; the match to TRBD2 covers 7 bases. The receptor was derived from a woman aged 70-85 years who had recovered from COVID-19. Sequences were obtained from peripheral blood. CDR3: CASRGSSGTAETQYF. In DNA, the CDR3 is TGTGCCAGCAGGGGATCGAGCGGGACCGCCGAGACCCAGTACTTC.